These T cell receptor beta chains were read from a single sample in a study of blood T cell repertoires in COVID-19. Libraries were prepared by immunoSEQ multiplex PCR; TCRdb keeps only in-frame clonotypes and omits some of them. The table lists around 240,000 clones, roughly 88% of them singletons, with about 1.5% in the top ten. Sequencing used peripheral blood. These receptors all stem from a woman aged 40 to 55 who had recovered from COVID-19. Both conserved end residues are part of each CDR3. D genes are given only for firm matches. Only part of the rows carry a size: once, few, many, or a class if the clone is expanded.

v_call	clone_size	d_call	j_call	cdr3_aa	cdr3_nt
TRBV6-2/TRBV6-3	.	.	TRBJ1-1	CASSYLEGRWAFF	TGTGCCAGCAGTTACTTGGAGGGTCGGTGGGCTTTCTTT
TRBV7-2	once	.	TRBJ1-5	CASSPSTGSNQPQHF	TGTGCCAGCAGCCCTTCGACAGGCAGCAATCAGCCCCAGCATTTT
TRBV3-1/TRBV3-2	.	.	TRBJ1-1	CASSQWEDAMNTEAFF	TGTGCCAGCAGCCAGTGGGAGGACGCGATGAACACTGAAGCTTTCTTT
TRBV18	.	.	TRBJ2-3	CASSPPTAPSTDTQYF	TGTGCCAGCTCACCACCGACAGCCCCTAGCACAGATACGCAGTATTTT
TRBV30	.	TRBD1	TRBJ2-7	CAWATGNGWSYEQYF	TGTGCCTGGGCGACAGGGAATGGGTGGTCCTACGAGCAGTACTTC
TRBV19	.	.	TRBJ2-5	CASSIDSLVQETQYF	TGTGCCAGTAGTATAGACTCCCTAGTTCAAGAGACCCAGTACTTC
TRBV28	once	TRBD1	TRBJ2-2	CASSIYGQGHRELFF	TGTGCCAGCAGTATTTACGGACAGGGACATCGGGAGCTGTTTTTT
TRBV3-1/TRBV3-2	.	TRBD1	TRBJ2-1	CASSPWRTGGDEQFF	TGTGCCAGCAGCCCCTGGCGGACAGGGGGGGATGAGCAGTTCTTC
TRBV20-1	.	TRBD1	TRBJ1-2	CSASAPGTGGHGYTF	TGCAGTGCTAGTGCCCCCGGGACAGGGGGCCATGGCTACACCTTC
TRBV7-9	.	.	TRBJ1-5	CASSFSNQPQHF	TGTGCCAGCAGCTTTAGTAACCAGCCCCAGCATTTT
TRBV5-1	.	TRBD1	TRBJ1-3	CASGTGSSGNTIYF	TGCGCCAGCGGGACAGGGAGCTCTGGAAACACCATATATTTT
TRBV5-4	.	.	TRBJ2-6	CASSLDLRDRLSGANVLTF	TGTGCCAGCAGCTTGGATTTGCGGGACAGACTCTCTGGGGCCAACGTCCTGACTTTC
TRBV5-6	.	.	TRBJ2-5	CASSLGPLGDQETQYF	TGTGCCAGCAGCTTGGGGCCTCTCGGGGACCAAGAGACCCAGTACTTC
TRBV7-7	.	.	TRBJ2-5	CASSLNGVGVETQYF	TGTGCTAGCAGCTTAAACGGGGTGGGCGTAGAGACCCAGTACTTC
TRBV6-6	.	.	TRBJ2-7	CASQADNEQYF	TGTGCCAGCCAGGCGGACAACGAGCAGTACTTC
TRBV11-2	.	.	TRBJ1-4	CASSYRAAATNEKLFF	TGTGCCAGCAGCTACAGGGCAGCGGCAACTAATGAAAAACTGTTTTTT
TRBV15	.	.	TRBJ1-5	CATSRDTGDQPQHF	TGTGCCACCAGCAGAGATACGGGAGATCAGCCCCAGCATTTT
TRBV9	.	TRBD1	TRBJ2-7	CASSVAGTGAYEQYF	TGTGCCAGCAGCGTAGCCGGGACAGGGGCCTACGAGCAGTACTTC
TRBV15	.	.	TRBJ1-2	CATSREEGTYGYTF	TGTGCCACCAGCAGAGAGGAGGGGACCTATGGCTACACCTTC
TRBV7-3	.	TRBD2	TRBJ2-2	CASSSGLAPAGELFF	TGTGCCAGCAGCTCCGGACTAGCCCCAGCCGGGGAGCTGTTTTTT
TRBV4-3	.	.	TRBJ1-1	CASSQEAVTEAFF	TGCGCCAGCAGCCAAGAGGCAGTGACTGAAGCTTTCTTT
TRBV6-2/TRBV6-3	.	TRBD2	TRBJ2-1	CASSRLADEQFF	TGTGCCAGCAGCCGACTAGCGGACGAGCAGTTCTTC
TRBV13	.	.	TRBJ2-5	CASSLYRKETQYF	TGTGCCAGCAGCTTATACAGAAAAGAGACCCAGTACTTC
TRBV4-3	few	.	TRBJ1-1	CASSQARGVMNTEAFF	TGCGCCAGCAGCCAAGCCAGGGGAGTTATGAACACTGAAGCTTTCTTT
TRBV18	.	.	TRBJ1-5	CASSPFTPGGSNQPQHF	TGTGCCAGCTCACCATTCACACCCGGGGGAAGTAATCAGCCCCAGCATTTT
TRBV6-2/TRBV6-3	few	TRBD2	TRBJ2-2	CASSLLAGAGTGELFF	TGTGCCAGCAGTCTTCTAGCGGGGGCCGGGACCGGGGAGCTGTTTTTT
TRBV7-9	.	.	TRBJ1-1	CASSQQMNTEAFF	TGTGCCAGCAGCCAACAGATGAACACTGAAGCTTTCTTT